This entry lists 5 T cell receptor beta chains sequenced from one sample in a study of cytomegalovirus exposure and HLA in healthy donors (dated by TCRdb to 2016 to 2017). The library was generated by the immunoSEQ multiplex PCR assay. Sourced from immuneACCESS, this table was stored by TCRdb with only in-frame sequences that have V and J called. A share of the clones is absent; for the studies checked, an unresolved V gene accounts for under half, and the remainder has no known explanation. The sample table contains over 150,000 clones; only one count was recorded for about 86% of them. In total, the top ten clones hold around 5% of the sample. The sequencing sample was made of PBMCs. All receptors come from a woman in her 30s in good health and CMV-seronegative.

The CDR3 loop is CSWRGRGNNEQFF. CDR3 nucleotides: TGCAGCTGGAGGGGAAGGGGTAACAATGAGCAGTTCTTC. The V gene is TRBV29-1, the J gene TRBJ2-1, with a tentative D call TRBD2 (6 bases). The CDR3 consists of 13 residues. Germline V gene lookup returns CDR1 SQVTM and CDR2 ANQGSEA. The germline V and J ends were trimmed by 8 bases and 5 bases, with 16 bases remaining between them.

The V and J genes are TRBV5-4 and TRBJ2-7; 9 bases match TRBD1. Looked up from germline, CDR1 is SGHNT and CDR2 is YYREEE (reference sequence). V gave up 3 bases and J gave up 3 bases; unmatched junction bases: 4. The CDR3 is made up of 14 amino acids. This chain's CDR3 is CASSSGTGNYEQYF. The CDR3, as DNA: TGTGCCAGCAGCTCCGGGACAGGGAACTACGAGCAGTACTTC.

This chain joins TRBV29-1 and TRBJ2-1, with 10 bases matching TRBD2. J gave up 14 bases and V 2 bases, and 6 bases lay outside the gene matches. The germline CDR1 and CDR2 sequences are SQVTM and ANQGSEA. The CDR3 is 12 amino acids. The CDR3 reads CSVELAGVREFF. CDR3 DNA: TGCAGCGTTGAACTAGCGGGAGTTAGGGAGTTCTTC.

The gene calls are TRBV2 and TRBJ2-1; 10 bases are shared with TRBD2. This CDR3 has 17 amino acids. The V gene end was trimmed by 6 bases and the J gene end by 5 bases; junction bases not matched to a gene: 13. Germline CDR1 reads SNHLY; CDR2 reads FYNNEI. In DNA, the CDR3 is TGTGCCAGCAGCGCGTATCCGGGACTAGCGACACACAATGAGCAGTTCTTC. Protein sequence: CASSAYPGLATHNEQFF.

The chain employs TRBV12-2 and TRBJ2-1; TRBD2 is taken as the D call from the table, unchecked against the DNA. TRBV12-2 is labeled a pseudogene. The CDR3 is 16 amino acids. The DNA of the CDR3 is TGTGCAAGTCGGGGAATTTGGCGGGGGGCCCACAATGAGCAGTTCTTC. Translating gives CASRGIWRGAHNEQFF.